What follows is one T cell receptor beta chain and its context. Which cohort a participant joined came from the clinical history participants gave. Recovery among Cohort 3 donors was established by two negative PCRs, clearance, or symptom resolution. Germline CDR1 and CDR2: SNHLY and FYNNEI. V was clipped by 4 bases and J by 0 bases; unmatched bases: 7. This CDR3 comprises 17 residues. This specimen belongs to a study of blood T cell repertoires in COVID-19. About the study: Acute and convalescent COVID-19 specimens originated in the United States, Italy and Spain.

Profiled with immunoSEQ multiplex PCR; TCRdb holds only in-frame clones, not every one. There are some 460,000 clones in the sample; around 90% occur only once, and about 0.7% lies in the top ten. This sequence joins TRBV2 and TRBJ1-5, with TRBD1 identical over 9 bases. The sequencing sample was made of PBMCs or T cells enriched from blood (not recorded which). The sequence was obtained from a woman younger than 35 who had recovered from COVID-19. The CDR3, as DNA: TGTGCCAGCAGTGTAGGGACAGGGTTTTATAGCAATCAGCCCCAGCATTTT. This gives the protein CASSVGTGFYSNQPQHF.